This T cell receptor beta chain emerged from a study of regulatory T cells in long-lasting Graves disease. Indicated time point: newly diagnosed GD, antithyroid drugs for less than 3 months. PBMC-extracted RNA yielded the TCR library. Libraries of TCR beta came from iRepertoire HTBI primers plus Arm-PCR of CDR3 regions. TCRdb reprocessed the multiplex PCR reads via MiXCR and lists one record per CDR3 protein. The table has hundreds of thousands of distinct CDR3 sequences, 15% to 20% seen once. This CDR3 has 16 residues. Between the trimmed V and J ends, which lost 4 bases and 0 bases, there was a span of 13 bases. In germline, CDR1 is MDHEN, CDR2 SYDVKM. As for this clonotype: A read error may be the cause here, since a much bigger clone is one base away. This is likely a read error, given that the CDR3 carries no conserved phenylalanine or tryptophan at its end.

These same records also appear under a second study, on T cells in Graves' hyperthyroidism and ophthalmopathy. From that second work: Blood held most thyroid clonotypes expanded above 0.001 frequency.

The TCR originated in a woman in her thirties with Graves disease. This specimen was peripheral blood mononuclear cells (PBMCs), taken at new diagnosis, from a patient treated with antithyroid drugs. The rearrangement joins TRBV28 to TRBJ2-1; D possibly corresponds to TRBD2 (6 bases). The CDR3 bases are TGTGCCAGCAGTTCGGGAGCGGCTAGCTCCTACAATGAGCAGTTCTCC. Amino acids: CASSSGAASSYNEQFS.